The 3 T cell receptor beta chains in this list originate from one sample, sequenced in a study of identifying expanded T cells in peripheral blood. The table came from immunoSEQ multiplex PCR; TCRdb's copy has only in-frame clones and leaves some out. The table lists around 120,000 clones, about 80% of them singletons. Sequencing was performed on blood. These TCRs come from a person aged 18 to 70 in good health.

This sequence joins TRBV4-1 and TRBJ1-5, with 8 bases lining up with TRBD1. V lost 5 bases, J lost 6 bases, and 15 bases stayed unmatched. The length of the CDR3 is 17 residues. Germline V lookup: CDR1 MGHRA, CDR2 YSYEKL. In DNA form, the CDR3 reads TGCGCCAGCAGCACGAGACCGGGGACAGGAGGGGGTCAGCCCCAGCATTTT. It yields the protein CASSTRPGTGGGQPQHF.

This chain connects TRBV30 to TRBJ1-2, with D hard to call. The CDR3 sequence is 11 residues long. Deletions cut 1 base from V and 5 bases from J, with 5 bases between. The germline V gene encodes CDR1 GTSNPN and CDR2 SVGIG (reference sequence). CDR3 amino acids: CAWSEFYGYTF. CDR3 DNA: TGTGCCTGGAGTGAATTTTATGGCTACACCTTC.

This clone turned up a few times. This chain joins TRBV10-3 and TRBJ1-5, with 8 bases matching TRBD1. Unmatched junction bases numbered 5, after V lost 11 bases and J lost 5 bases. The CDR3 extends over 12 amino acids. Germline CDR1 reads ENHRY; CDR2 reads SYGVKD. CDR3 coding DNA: TGTGCCGCACAGGGGGGAGATCAGCCCCAGCATTTT. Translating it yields CAAQGGDQPQHF.